This T cell receptor (beta chain) was observed in a study of a mutant IDH1 vaccine in newly diagnosed glioma. Whole-study context: Patients' prior therapy spanned radiotherapy, temozolomide, or both; most underwent both.

For this clone: Its antigen is unidentified.

V was cut by 6 bases and J by 3 bases, with 6 bases left in between. The V gene's germline CDR1 is ENHRY and CDR2 SYGVKD. This CDR3 has 11 amino acids. Profiled with immunoSEQ multiplex PCR; TCRdb holds only in-frame clones, not every one. The table has roughly 120,000 clones, about four fifths seen once. Indicated time point: week 11, during vaccination. In the vaccine, a single dose held 300 ug of the mutant IDH1 20-mer peptide, along with topical imiquimod. Sequencing was performed on PBMCs, taken from a glioma patient whose treatment included an IDH1 peptide vaccine. The V call is TRBV10-3, the J call TRBJ2-7; D call uncertain. This sequence was found in a man in his forties or fifties with glioma. The CDR3 bases are TGTGCCATCAGCGCAGGCTACGAGCAGTACTTC. Amino acids: CAISAGYEQYF.